This T cell receptor (beta chain) was identified in a study of T cells in Graves' hyperthyroidism and ophthalmopathy. In this sample, this clonotype turned up many times. RNA transcripts provided the source from which TCR beta CDR3 regions were amplified. HTBI primers were used for first-round RT-PCR of the TCR CDR3. From the multiplex PCR reads, TCRdb called clonotypes with MiXCR, one entry per CDR3 protein. The data hold some 140,000 distinct CDR3 sequences, with around 20% observed a single time. Patients showing uncontrolled infection, other autoimmune disease, pregnancy or lactation were ineligible. A sample of blood taken at first hyperthyroidism diagnosis preceded any ophthalmopathy symptoms. Fresh peripheral blood, about 10 ml of it, supplied the PBMCs. Germline lookup yields CDR1 MNHEY and CDR2 SVGAGI. This CDR3 contains 12 residues. The germline V and J ends were trimmed by 2 bases and 5 bases, with 6 bases remaining between them.

The receptor was derived from a woman aged 45 to 65 with Graves' hyperthyroidism that later progressed to Graves' ophthalmopathy. The specimen sequenced was blood. This sequence joins TRBV6-5 and TRBJ1-2; D ambiguous. Written as DNA, the CDR3 is TGTGCCAGCAGTTACGTGGGGTATGGCTACACCTTC. Translating gives CASSYVGYGYTF.